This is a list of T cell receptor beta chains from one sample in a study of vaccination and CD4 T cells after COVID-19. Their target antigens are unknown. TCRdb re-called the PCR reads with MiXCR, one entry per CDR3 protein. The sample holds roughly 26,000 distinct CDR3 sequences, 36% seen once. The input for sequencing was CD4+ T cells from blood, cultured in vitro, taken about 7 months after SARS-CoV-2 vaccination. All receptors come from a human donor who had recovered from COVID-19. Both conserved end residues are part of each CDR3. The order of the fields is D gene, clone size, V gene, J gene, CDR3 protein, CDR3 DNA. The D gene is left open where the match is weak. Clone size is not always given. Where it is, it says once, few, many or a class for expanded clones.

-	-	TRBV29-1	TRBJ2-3	CSVEDFLAGPDTQYF	TGCAGCGTTGAAGATTTTTTGGCAGGGCCAGATACGCAGTATTTT
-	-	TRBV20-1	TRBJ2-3	CSASSPALLQYF	TGCAGTGCTAGCTCCCCCGCTTTACTGCAGTATTTT
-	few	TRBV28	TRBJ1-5	CASKGTRADNQPQHF	TGTGCCAGCAAAGGGACCAGGGCGGACAATCAGCCCCAGCATTTT
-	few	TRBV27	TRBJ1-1	CASSLGAGGEAFF	TGTGCCAGCAGTTTGGGGGCAGGCGGAGAAGCTTTCTTT
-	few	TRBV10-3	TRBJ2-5	CAISESETQYF	TGTGCCATCAGTGAGTCGGAGACCCAGTACTTC
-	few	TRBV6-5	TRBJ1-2	CASSYSSFGQSDYGYTF	TGTGCCAGCAGTTACTCGTCATTCGGACAGTCAGACTATGGCTACACCTTC
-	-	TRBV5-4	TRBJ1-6	CASSEFRYNSPLHF	TGTGCCAGCAGCGAATTCCGCTATAATTCACCCCTCCACTTT
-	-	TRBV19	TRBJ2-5	CASSIVGKETQYF	TGTGCCAGTAGTATAGTGGGAAAAGAGACCCAGTACTTC
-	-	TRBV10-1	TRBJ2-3	CASSETQQPTDTQYF	TGCGCCAGCAGTGAGACCCAGCAGCCCACAGATACGCAGTATTTT
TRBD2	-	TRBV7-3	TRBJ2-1	CASSLSRTSGRYNEQFF	TGTGCCAGCAGCTTATCCCGGACTAGCGGGAGGTACAATGAGCAGTTCTTC
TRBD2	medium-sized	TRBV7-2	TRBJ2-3	CASSGRTSGTTDTQYF	TGTGCCAGCAGCGGGAGGACTAGCGGGACCACAGATACGCAGTATTTT
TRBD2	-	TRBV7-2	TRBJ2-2	CASSRGLAETGELFF	TGTGCCAGCAGCCGTGGACTAGCGGAAACCGGGGAGCTGTTTTTT
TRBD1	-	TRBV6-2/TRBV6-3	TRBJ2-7	CASSYFGTGPSYEQYF	TGTGCCAGCAGTTACTTCGGGACAGGCCCCTCCTACGAGCAGTACTTC
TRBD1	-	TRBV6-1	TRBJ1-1	CASSRGQGHTEAFF	TGTGCCAGCAGTCGCGGACAGGGTCACACTGAAGCTTTCTTT
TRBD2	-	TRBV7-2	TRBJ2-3	CASSWGTTSTDTQYF	TGTGCCAGCAGCTGGGGGACTACTAGCACAGATACGCAGTATTTT
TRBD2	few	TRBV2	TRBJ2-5	CASSGEAGGQETQYF	TGTGCCAGCAGTGGGGAAGCGGGGGGGCAAGAGACCCAGTACTTC
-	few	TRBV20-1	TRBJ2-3	CSAPDSRASTDTQYF	TGCAGTGCTCCGGACAGCCGTGCTAGCACAGATACGCAGTATTTT
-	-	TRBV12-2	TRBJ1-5	CASRSGDRDPQPQHF	TGTGCAAGTCGCTCAGGAGACAGGGATCCTCAGCCCCAGCATTTT
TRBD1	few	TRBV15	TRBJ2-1	CATSSPGTARDEQFF	TGTGCCACCAGCAGCCCCGGGACAGCCCGCGATGAGCAGTTCTTC
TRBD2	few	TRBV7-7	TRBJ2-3	CASSPLAARGDTQYF	TGTGCTAGCAGCCCACTAGCGGCCCGAGGAGATACGCAGTATTTT
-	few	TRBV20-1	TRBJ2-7	CSARDRKDYEQYF	TGCAGTGCTAGAGATCGAAAAGACTACGAGCAGTACTTC
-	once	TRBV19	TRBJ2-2	CASSEVGRDTGELFF	TGTGCCAGTAGTGAGGTGGGGCGGGACACCGGGGAGCTGTTTTTT
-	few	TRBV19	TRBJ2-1	CASSMGVSSSYNEQFF	TGTGCCAGTAGTATGGGAGTCTCGAGCTCCTACAATGAGCAGTTCTTC
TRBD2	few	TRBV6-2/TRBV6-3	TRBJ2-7	CASRSPGLASREQYF	TGTGCCAGCAGATCACCGGGACTAGCGTCTCGCGAGCAGTACTTC
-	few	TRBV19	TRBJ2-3	CATLSTDTQYF	TGTGCCACTTTGAGCACAGATACGCAGTATTTT
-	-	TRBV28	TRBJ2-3	CASRATSTDTQYF	TGTGCCAGCAGGGCGACTAGCACAGATACGCAGTATTTT
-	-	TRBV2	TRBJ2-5	CASGTGHTLQETQYF	TGTGCCAGCGGTACGGGTCATACGCTACAAGAGACCCAGTACTTC
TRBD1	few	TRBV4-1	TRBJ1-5	CASSQDQQGGQPQHF	TGCGCCAGCAGCCAAGATCAGCAGGGGGGTCAGCCCCAGCATTTT
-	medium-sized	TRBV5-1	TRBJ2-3	CASSLSRADTQYF	TGCGCCAGCAGCTTGTCGCGGGCAGATACGCAGTATTTT
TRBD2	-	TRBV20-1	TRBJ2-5	CSARDLAGDTETQYF	TGCAGTGCTAGAGACCTAGCGGGAGATACAGAGACCCAGTACTTC
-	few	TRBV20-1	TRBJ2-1	CSARTSGDPATYNEQFF	TGCAGTGCTAGAACCTCGGGCGACCCTGCCACCTACAATGAGCAGTTCTTC
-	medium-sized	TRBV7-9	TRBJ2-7	CASSLLTEQYF	TGTGCCAGCAGCTTACTCACTGAGCAGTACTTC
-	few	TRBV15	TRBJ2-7	CATSNYRGDEQYF	TGTGCCACCAGCAATTATAGGGGCGACGAGCAGTACTTC
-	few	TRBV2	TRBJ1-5	CASSVPPNQPQHF	TGTGCCAGCAGTGTCCCACCTAATCAGCCCCAGCATTTT
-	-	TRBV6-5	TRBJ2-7	CASSYDRREQYF	TGTGCCAGCAGTTACGACCGGCGCGAGCAGTACTTC
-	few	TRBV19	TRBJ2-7	CASSIKTGSYEQYF	TGTGCCAGTAGTATAAAGACGGGATCCTACGAGCAGTACTTC
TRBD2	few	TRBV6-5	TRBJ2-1	CASSYSGDLQYNEQFF	TGTGCCAGCAGTTACAGCGGGGATCTTCAATACAATGAGCAGTTCTTC
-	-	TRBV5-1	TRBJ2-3	CASSLENTQYF	TGCGCCAGCAGCTTGGAGAATACGCAGTATTTT
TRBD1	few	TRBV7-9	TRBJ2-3	CASSKLGQGVTDTQYF	TGTGCCAGCAGTAAATTGGGTCAGGGGGTTACAGATACGCAGTATTTT
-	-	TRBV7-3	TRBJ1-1	CASSLDRNTEAFF	TGTGCCAGCAGCCTGGACAGAAACACTGAAGCTTTCTTT
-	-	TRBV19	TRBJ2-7	CASSMGGPLYEQYF	TGTGCCAGTAGTATGGGCGGGCCTCTTTACGAGCAGTACTTC
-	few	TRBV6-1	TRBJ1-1	CASSRLGMNTEAFF	TGTGCCAGCAGTAGACTTGGCATGAACACTGAAGCTTTCTTT
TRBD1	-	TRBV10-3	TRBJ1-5	CAIGGQINQPQHF	TGTGCCATCGGGGGACAGATCAATCAGCCCCAGCATTTT
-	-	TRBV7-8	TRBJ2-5	CASSLINSRETQYF	TGTGCCAGCAGCTTAATTAATTCTAGGGAGACCCAGTACTTC
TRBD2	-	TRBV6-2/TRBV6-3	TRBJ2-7	CASSYASGSIYEQYF	TGTGCCAGCAGTTACGCTAGCGGGAGTATTTACGAGCAGTACTTC
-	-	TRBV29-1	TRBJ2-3	CSVEGPMRTDTQYF	TGCAGCGTAGAAGGGCCGATGAGGACAGATACGCAGTATTTT
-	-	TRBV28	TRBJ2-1	CASSSWSSPNTYNEQFF	TGTGCCAGCAGTTCCTGGTCTAGCCCAAACACCTACAATGAGCAGTTCTTC
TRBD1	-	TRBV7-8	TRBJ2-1	CASSSDRGRNNEQFF	TGTGCCAGCAGCTCAGACAGGGGAAGAAACAATGAGCAGTTCTTC
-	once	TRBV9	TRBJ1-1	CASSTQADTEAFF	TGTGCCAGCAGCACACAAGCGGACACTGAAGCTTTCTTT
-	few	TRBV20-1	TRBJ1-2	CSALTVVAGYTF	TGCAGTGCATTGACAGTTGTCGCCGGCTACACCTTC
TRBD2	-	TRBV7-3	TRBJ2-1	CASSLRREGHNEQFF	TGTGCCAGCAGCTTAAGGCGGGAGGGCCACAATGAGCAGTTCTTC
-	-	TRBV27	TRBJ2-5	CASSLSAGWAAQGAQYF	TGTGCCAGCAGTTTATCTGCGGGGTGGGCGGCTCAAGGGGCCCAGTACTTC
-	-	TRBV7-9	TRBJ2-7	CASSVEGGQYF	TGTGCCAGCAGCGTAGAGGGGGGGCAGTACTTC